Listed below are T cell receptor beta chains from one sample, sequenced in a study of technical replicates of blood from several donors. TCRdb's copy holds only in-frame clones and misses some; the assay was immunoSEQ multiplex PCR. The sample has over 80,000 clones, roughly 96% seen once. The sample taken for sequencing was T cells isolated from PBMCs. Receptors originate from a human donor in good health. The CDR3 runs from the conserved cysteine through the conserved F or W. D genes are given only for firm matches. Size is omitted from some rows. Given values are once, few, many or a class for expanded clones.

v_call	d_call	cdr3_length	clone_size	j_call	cdr3_nt	cdr3_aa
TRBV30	TRBD2	14	NA	TRBJ2-1	TGTGCCTTATGGCTAGCGGGAGGTCACCAAGAGCAGTTCTTC	CALWLAGGHQEQFF
TRBV30	NA	13	NA	TRBJ1-2	TGTGCCTGGAGCGAGGGAGCTAACTATGGCTACACCTTC	CAWSEGANYGYTF
TRBV11-2	NA	15	few	TRBJ2-1	TGTGCCAGCAGCACCCCTGTGGGGGGGCACAATGAGCAGTTCTTC	CASSTPVGGHNEQFF
TRBV11-1	TRBD2	15	NA	TRBJ2-7	TGTGCCAGCAGCCCGTCTAGCGGGAGGGCCAACGAGCAGTACTTC	CASSPSSGRANEQYF
TRBV19	TRBD1	15	NA	TRBJ1-3	TGTGCCAGGGGACAGGGTCGAAGGCTTGGTAACACCATATATTTT	CARGQGRRLGNTIYF
TRBV18	TRBD1	14	NA	TRBJ2-7	TGTGCCAGCTCACTAGACAGGGGGCCCTACGAGCAGTACTTC	CASSLDRGPYEQYF
TRBV29-1	TRBD1	13	NA	TRBJ1-2	TGCAGCGTAAAGACAGGGGTATACTATGGCTACACCTTC	CSVKTGVYYGYTF
TRBV2	TRBD1	12	NA	TRBJ1-2	TGTGCCAGCAGCTACACTACAGGGGACTACACCTTC	CASSYTTGDYTF
TRBV5-6	NA	13	NA	TRBJ1-2	TGTGCCAGCAGCTTGACAGAAAACTATGGCTACACCTTC	CASSLTENYGYTF
TRBV10-1	TRBD1	19	NA	TRBJ2-2	TGCGCCAGCACCTTAAACGGACAGGGAGGTGTAAGGTACGCCGGGGAGCTGTTTTTT	CASTLNGQGGVRYAGELFF
TRBV30	TRBD1	15	NA	TRBJ1-5	TGTGCCTGGAGTGTAACGGGACAGGGCGTCGGGCCCCAGCATTTT	CAWSVTGQGVGPQHF
TRBV18	TRBD2	14	NA	TRBJ2-7	TGTGCCAGCTCACCTGCGGGAGTTTATAGGGAGCAGTACTTC	CASSPAGVYREQYF
TRBV27	NA	12	NA	TRBJ2-7	TGTGCCAGCAGGACGACAGGCTACGAGCAGTACTTC	CASRTTGYEQYF
TRBV11-3	TRBD1	14	NA	TRBJ2-2	TGTGCCACGAGGGGGACAGTAAGCGCCGGGGAGCTGTTTTTT	CATRGTVSAGELFF
TRBV4-1	NA	15	NA	TRBJ2-5	TGCGCCAGCAGCCAATTTGGGCCTTCCAAAGAGACCCAGTACTTC	CASSQFGPSKETQYF
TRBV4-1	NA	14	NA	TRBJ2-1	TGCGCCAGCAGCCAAGACGAGGCGGACAATGAGCAGTTCTTC	CASSQDEADNEQFF
TRBV5-6	TRBD2	15	NA	TRBJ2-1	TGTGCCAGCAGCTACGGGACTAGCTCCTACAATGAGCAGTTCTTC	CASSYGTSSYNEQFF
TRBV9	NA	15	NA	TRBJ2-2	TGTGCCAGCAGCCCCAATTCAGGTCCAACCGGGGAGCTGTTTTTT	CASSPNSGPTGELFF
TRBV18	NA	15	NA	TRBJ1-1	TGTGCCAGCTCACCAAGCATTGCAGGCAACACTGAAGCTTTCTTT	CASSPSIAGNTEAFF
TRBV13	NA	14	few	TRBJ1-1	TGTGCCAGCAGCCGGGGACTGGGGGACACTGAAGCTTTCTTT	CASSRGLGDTEAFF
TRBV29-1	NA	14	NA	TRBJ1-1	TGCAGCGTCGAAAGGTCGGGACAGAACACTGAAGCTTTCTTT	CSVERSGQNTEAFF
TRBV6-5	NA	12	NA	TRBJ1-1	TGTGCCAGCACCTCCACAGGCTCTGAAGCTTTCTTT	CASTSTGSEAFF
TRBV14	TRBD1	14	NA	TRBJ1-1	TGTGCCAGCAGCCCGGGACAGGGCTTAACTGAAGCTTTCTTT	CASSPGQGLTEAFF
TRBV5-5	TRBD2	17	NA	TRBJ2-7	TGTGCCAGCAGCTACGCAGGGGCGGGAGGGCCTGTCTACGAGCAGTACTTC	CASSYAGAGGPVYEQYF
TRBV19	NA	15	NA	TRBJ2-2	TGTGCCAGTACCCCGTCCGGGACTAACACCGGGGAGCTGTTTTTT	CASTPSGTNTGELFF
TRBV30	NA	13	NA	TRBJ2-1	TGTGCCTGGAGCGGGGATGGAAGGGTTGAGCAGTTCTTC	CAWSGDGRVEQFF
TRBV2	TRBD2	15	NA	TRBJ2-1	TGTGCCAGCAAGAGTAAGCGGGAGAATGCCAATGAGCAGTTCTTC	CASKSKRENANEQFF
TRBV7-3	NA	14	NA	TRBJ2-3	TGTGCCAGCAGTTTTAAACAGGGAGCAGATACGCAGTATTTT	CASSFKQGADTQYF
TRBV28	TRBD1	16	NA	TRBJ2-2	TGTGCCAGCAGTTTATCGACAGGGGGGTACGCCGGGGAGCTGTTTTTT	CASSLSTGGYAGELFF
TRBV19	NA	15	NA	TRBJ1-2	TGTGCCAGTAAGGGCTGGACAGAATGGGACTATGGCTACACCTTC	CASKGWTEWDYGYTF
TRBV7-3	NA	13	NA	TRBJ2-2	TGTGCCAGCAGCCCTACGGTACCCGGGGAGCTGTTTTTT	CASSPTVPGELFF
TRBV6-5	NA	15	NA	TRBJ2-2	TGTGCCAGCAGGTCCAATCATCTCAGCACCGGGGAGCTGTTTTTT	CASRSNHLSTGELFF
TRBV7-6	NA	11	NA	TRBJ2-7	TGTGCCAGCAGCTTATTCGGCGAGCAGTACTTC	CASSLFGEQYF
TRBV19	NA	16	once	TRBJ2-6	TGTGCCAGTAGTATTTATCGGGGAACTGGGGCCAACGTCCTGACTTTC	CASSIYRGTGANVLTF
TRBV28	NA	14	NA	TRBJ1-2	TGTGCCAGCAGTTTATTGCAGGGATTAATCGGCTACACCTTC	CASSLLQGLIGYTF
TRBV4-2	NA	14	NA	TRBJ1-1	TGTGCCAGCAGCCCCAGGGGACCCAGGACTGAAGCTTTCTTT	CASSPRGPRTEAFF
TRBV5-5	NA	16	NA	TRBJ1-1	TGTGCCAGCAGCCCGGAGCCTCGGGGGAGTGACACTGAAGCTTTCTTT	CASSPEPRGSDTEAFF
TRBV30	NA	12	NA	TRBJ1-5	TGTGCCTGGAGCGAATGGGAGCAGCCCCAGCATTTT	CAWSEWEQPQHF
TRBV7-9	TRBD2	15	NA	TRBJ2-2	TGTGCCAGCAGCCCACTGGGCGGGAGCAGCGGGGAGCTGTTTTTT	CASSPLGGSSGELFF
TRBV28	NA	16	NA	TRBJ2-3	TGTGCCAGCAGGCCCATGATTCGGGGTGTCACAGATACGCAGTATTTT	CASRPMIRGVTDTQYF
TRBV20-1	NA	10	few	TRBJ1-1	TGCAGGGCTATGAGACTTGAAGCTTTCTTT	CRAMRLEAFF